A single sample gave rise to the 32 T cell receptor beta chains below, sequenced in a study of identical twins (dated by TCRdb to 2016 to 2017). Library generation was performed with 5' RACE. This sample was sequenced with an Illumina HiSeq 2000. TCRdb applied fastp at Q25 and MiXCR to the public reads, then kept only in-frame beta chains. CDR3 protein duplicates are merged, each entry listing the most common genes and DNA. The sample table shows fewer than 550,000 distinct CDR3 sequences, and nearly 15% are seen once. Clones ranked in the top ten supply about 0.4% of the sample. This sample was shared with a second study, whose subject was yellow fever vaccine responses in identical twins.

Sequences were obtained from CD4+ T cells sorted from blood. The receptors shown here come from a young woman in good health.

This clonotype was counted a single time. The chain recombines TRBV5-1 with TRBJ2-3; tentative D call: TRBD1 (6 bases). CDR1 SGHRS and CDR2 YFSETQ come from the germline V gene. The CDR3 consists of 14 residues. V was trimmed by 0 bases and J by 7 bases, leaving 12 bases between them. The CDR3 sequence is CASSLDGTTNTQYF. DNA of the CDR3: TGCGCCAGCAGCTTGGACGGGACAACCAATACGCAGTATTTT.

CDR3 in amino acids: CASSLLAGATDTQYF. The CDR3 DNA is TGTGCCAGCAGCCTACTAGCGGGCGCCACAGATACGCAGTATTTT. V and J are TRBV3-1 and TRBJ2-3, with 9 bases that match TRBD2. Trimming took 4 bases from V and 2 from J; bases not matched to a gene: 4. CDR1 is LGHDT and CDR2 is YNNKEL in the germline V gene (reference sequence). This CDR3 contains 15 residues.

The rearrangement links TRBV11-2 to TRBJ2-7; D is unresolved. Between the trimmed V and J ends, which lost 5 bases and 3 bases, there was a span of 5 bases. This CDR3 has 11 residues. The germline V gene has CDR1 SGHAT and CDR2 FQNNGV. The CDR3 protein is CASSLYYEQYV. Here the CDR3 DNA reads TGTGCCAGCAGCCTCTACTACGAGCAGTACGTC.

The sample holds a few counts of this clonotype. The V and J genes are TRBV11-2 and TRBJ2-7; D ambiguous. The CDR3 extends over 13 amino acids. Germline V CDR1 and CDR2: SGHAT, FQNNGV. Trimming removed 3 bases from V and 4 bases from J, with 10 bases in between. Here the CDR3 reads CASSFASGYEQYV. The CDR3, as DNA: TGTGCCAGCAGCTTTGCAAGTGGGTACGAGCAGTACGTC.

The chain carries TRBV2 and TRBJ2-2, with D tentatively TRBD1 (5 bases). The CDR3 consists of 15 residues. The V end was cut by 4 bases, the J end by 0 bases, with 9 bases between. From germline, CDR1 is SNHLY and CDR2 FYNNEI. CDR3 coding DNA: TGTGCCAGCAGTGTAGAGACAGCGAACACCGGGGAGCTGTTTTTT. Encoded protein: CASSVETANTGELFF.

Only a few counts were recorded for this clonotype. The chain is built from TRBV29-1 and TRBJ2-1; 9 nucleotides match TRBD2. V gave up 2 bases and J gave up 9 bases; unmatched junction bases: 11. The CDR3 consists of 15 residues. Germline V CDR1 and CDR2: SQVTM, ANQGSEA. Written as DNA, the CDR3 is TGCAGCGTTGAACCCGGACTAGCGTCTTTTAGTGAGCAGTTCTTC. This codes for CSVEPGLASFSEQFF.

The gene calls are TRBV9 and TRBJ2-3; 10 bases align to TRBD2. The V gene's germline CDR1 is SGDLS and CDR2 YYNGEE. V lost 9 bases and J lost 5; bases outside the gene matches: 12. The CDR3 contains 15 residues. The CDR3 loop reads CATGASGSSVDTQYF. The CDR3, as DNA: TGTGCCACTGGGGCTAGCGGGAGTTCGGTAGATACGCAGTATTTT.

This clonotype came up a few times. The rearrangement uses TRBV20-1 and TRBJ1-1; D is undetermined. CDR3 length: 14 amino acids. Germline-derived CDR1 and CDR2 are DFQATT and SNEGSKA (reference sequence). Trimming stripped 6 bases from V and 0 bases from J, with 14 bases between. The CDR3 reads CSASGGLLNTEAFF. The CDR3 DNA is TGCAGTGCCAGCGGCGGACTACTGAACACTGAAGCTTTCTTT.

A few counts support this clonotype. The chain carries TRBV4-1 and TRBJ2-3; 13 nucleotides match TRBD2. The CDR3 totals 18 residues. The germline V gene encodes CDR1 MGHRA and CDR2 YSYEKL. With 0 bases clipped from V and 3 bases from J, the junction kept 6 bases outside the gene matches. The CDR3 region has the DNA TGCGCCAGCAGCCAAGATGGGACTAGCGGGATTGGTACAGATACGCAGTATTTT. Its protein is CASSQDGTSGIGTDTQYF.

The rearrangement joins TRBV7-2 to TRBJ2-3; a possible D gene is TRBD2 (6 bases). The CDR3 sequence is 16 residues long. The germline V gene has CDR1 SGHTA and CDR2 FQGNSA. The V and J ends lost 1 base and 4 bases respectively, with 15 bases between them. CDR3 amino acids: CASSLGSAGGADTQYF. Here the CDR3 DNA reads TGTGCCAGCAGCTTAGGTAGTGCAGGCGGGGCAGATACGCAGTATTTT.

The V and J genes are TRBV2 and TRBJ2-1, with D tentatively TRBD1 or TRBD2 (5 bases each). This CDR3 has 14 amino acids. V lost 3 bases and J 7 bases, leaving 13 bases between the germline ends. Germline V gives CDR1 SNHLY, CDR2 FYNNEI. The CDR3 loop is CASSERGRVNEQFF. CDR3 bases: TGTGCCAGCAGTGAGAGGGGCAGAGTGAATGAGCAGTTCTTC. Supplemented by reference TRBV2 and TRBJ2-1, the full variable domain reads EPEVTQTPSHQVTQMGQEVILRCVPISNHLYFYWYRQILGQKVEFLVSFYNNEISEKSEIFDDQFSVERPDGSNFTLKIRSTKLEDSAMYFCASSERGRVNEQFFGPGTRLTVL.

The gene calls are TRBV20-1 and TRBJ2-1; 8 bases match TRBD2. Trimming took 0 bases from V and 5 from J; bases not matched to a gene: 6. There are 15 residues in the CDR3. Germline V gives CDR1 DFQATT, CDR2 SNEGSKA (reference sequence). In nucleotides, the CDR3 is TGCAGTGCTAGAGAAGGAGCGGGAGTTGACAATGAGCAGTTCTTC. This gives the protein CSAREGAGVDNEQFF.

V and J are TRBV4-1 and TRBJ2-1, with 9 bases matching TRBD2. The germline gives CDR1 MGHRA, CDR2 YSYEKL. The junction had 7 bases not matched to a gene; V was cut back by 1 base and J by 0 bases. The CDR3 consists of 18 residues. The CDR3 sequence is CASSQGLAGTLSYNEQFF. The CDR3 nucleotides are TGCGCCAGCAGCCAAGGTCTAGCGGGGACACTCTCCTACAATGAGCAGTTCTTC.

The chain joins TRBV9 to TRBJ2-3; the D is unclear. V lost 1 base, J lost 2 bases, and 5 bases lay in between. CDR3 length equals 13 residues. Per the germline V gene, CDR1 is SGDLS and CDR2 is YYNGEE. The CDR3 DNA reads TGTGCCAGCAGCGTATCAGTCACAGATACGCAGTATTTT. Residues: CASSVSVTDTQYF.

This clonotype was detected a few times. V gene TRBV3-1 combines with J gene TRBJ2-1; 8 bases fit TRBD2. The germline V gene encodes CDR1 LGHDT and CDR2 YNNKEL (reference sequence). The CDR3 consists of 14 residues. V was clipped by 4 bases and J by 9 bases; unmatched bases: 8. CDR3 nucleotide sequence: TGTGCCAGCAGCCCAAGCGGGAGTCGGGGTGAGCAGTTCTTC. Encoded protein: CASSPSGSRGEQFF.

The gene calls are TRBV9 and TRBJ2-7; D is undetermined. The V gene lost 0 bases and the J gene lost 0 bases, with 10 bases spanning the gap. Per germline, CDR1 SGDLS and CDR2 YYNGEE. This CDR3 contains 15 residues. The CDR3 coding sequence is TGTGCCAGCAGCGTAGGGGCGATGGGCTCCTACGAGCAGTACTTC. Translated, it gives CASSVGAMGSYEQYF.

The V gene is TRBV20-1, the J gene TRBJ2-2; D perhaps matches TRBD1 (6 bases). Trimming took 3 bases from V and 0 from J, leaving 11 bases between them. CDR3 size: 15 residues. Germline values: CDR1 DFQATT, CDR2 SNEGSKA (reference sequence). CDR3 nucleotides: TGCAGTGCTAGGAGGGGACAAGCGAACACCGGGGAGCTGTTTTTT. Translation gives CSARRGQANTGELFF.

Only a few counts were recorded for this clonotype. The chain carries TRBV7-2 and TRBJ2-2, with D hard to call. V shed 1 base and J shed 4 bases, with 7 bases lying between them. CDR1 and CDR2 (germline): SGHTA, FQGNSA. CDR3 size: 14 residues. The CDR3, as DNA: TGTGCCAGCAGCTTAGGGTTCCGCACCGGGGAGCTGTTTTTT. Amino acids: CASSLGFRTGELFF.

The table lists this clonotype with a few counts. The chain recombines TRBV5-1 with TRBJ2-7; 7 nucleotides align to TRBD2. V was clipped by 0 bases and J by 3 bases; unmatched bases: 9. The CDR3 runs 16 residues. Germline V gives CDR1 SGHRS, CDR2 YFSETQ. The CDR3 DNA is TGCGCCAGCAGCTTGGCCCTGGGGCGGGAGATCTACGAGCAGTACTTC. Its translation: CASSLALGREIYEQYF.

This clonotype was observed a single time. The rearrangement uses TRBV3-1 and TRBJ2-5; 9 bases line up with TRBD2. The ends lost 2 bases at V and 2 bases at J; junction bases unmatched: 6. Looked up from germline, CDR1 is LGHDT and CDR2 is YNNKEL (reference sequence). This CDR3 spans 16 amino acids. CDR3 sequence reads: CASSQQRGLAQETQYF. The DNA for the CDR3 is TGTGCCAGCAGCCAACAGAGGGGACTAGCACAAGAGACCCAGTACTTC.

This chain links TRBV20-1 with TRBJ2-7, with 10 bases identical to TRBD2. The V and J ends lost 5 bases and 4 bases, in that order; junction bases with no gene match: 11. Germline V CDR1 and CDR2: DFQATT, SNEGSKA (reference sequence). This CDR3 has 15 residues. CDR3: CSASRGTSAAYEQYF. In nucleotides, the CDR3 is TGCAGTGCTTCCCGGGGGACTAGCGCTGCTTACGAGCAGTACTTC.

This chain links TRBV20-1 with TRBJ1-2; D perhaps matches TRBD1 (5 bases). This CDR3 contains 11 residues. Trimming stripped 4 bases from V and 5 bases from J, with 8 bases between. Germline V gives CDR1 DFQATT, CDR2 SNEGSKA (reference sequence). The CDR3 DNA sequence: TGCAGTGCTATAGCAGGGTATGGCTACACCTTC. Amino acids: CSAIAGYGYTF.

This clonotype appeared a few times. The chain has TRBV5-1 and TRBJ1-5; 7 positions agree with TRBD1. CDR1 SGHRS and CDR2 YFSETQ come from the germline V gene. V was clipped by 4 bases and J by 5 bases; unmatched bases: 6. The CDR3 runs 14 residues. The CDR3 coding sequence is TGCGCCAGCAGCCCCCAGGGGGGGTATCAGCCCCAGCATTTT. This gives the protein CASSPQGGYQPQHF.

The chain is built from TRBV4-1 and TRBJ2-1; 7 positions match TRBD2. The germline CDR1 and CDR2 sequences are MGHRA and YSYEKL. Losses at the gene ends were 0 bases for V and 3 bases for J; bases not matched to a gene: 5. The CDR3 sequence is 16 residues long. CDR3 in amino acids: CASSQDPGGSYNEQFF. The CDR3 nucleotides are TGCGCCAGCAGCCAAGATCCCGGCGGGAGCTACAATGAGCAGTTCTTC.

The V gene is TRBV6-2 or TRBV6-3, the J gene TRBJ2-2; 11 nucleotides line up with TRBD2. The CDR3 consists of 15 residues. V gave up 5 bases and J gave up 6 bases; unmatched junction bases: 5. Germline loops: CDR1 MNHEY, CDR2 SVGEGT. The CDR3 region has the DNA TGTGCCAGCAGTAAGCCGGGACTAGCGGCCGGGGAGCTGTTTTTT. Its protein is CASSKPGLAAGELFF.

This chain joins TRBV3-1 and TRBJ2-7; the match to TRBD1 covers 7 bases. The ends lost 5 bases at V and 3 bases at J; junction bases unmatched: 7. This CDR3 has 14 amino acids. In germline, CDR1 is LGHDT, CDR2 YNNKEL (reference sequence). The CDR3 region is CASSSQGFDYEQYF. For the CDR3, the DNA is TGTGCCAGCAGCTCACAGGGGTTCGACTACGAGCAGTACTTC.

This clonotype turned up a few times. The CDR3 DNA sequence: TGTGCCAGCAGCTTGCGGACATCCACGAGTAAGATGAACACTGAAGCTTTCTTT. This sequence encodes CASSLRTSTSKMNTEAFF. The rearrangement joins TRBV5-5 to TRBJ1-1, with D tentatively TRBD1 (5 bases). Trimming removed 1 base at V and 0 bases at J, with 19 bases between. This CDR3 region has 18 residues. The V gene's germline CDR1 is SGHKS and CDR2 YYEKEE (reference sequence).

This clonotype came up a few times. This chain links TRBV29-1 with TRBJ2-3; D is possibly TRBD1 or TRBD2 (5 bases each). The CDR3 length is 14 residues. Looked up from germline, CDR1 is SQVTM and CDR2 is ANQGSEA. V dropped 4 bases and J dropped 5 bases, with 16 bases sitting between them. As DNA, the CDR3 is TGCAGCGTTGCCGCTAGGGACGGGGTAGATACGCAGTATTTT. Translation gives CSVAARDGVDTQYF.

CDR3 coding DNA: TGTGCCAGCACTCTCGACAGGGCCGACACCGGGGAGCTGTTTTTT. This gives the protein CASTLDRADTGELFF. This chain joins TRBV7-2 and TRBJ2-2; TRBD1 aligns across 7 bases. CDR3 size: 15 residues. Germline loops: CDR1 SGHTA, CDR2 FQGNSA. The J segment lost 3 bases and the V segment lost 7 bases, leaving 8 bases of the junction unmatched. The whole variable domain, filled in from reference TRBV7-2 and TRBJ2-2, reads GAGVSQSPSNKVTEKGKDVELRCDPISGHTALYWYRQSLGQGLEFLIYFQGNSAPDKSGLPSDRFSAERTGGSVSTLTIQRTQQEDSAVYLCASTLDRADTGELFFGEGSRLTVL.

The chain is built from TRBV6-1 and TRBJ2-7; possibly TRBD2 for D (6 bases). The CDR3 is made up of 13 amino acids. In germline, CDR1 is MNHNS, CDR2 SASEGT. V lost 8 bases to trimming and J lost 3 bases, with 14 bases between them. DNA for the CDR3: TGTGCCAGCCGCTTGGCGGGGAACTACGAGCAGTACTTC. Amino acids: CASRLAGNYEQYF.

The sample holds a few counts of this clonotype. The CDR3 sequence is CASSVGQGLNQPQHF. The CDR3 DNA sequence: TGTGCCAGCAGTGTGGGACAGGGGCTCAATCAGCCCCAGCATTTT. The chain joins TRBV6-1 to TRBJ1-5; TRBD1 matches at 10 bases. With V trimmed by 4 bases and J by 3 bases, 3 bases remained unmatched. This CDR3 comprises 15 residues. CDR1 and CDR2 from the germline V gene are MNHNS and SASEGT.

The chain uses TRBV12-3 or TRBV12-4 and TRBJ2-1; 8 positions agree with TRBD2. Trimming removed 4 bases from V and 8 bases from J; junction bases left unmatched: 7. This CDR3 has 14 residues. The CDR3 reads CASSWGLVVDEQFF. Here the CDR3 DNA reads TGTGCCAGCAGTTGGGGACTAGTAGTGGATGAGCAGTTCTTC.